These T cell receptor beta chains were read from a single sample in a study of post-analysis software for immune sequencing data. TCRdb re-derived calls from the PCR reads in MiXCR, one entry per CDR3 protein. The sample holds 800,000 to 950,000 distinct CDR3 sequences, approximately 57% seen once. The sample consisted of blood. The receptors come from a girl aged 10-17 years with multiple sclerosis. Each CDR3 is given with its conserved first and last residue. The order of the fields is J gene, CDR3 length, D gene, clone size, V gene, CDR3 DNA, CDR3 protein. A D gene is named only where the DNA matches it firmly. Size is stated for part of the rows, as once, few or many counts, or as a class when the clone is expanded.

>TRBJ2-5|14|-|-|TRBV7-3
TGTGCCAGCAGCTTACAGGGGTACGGAGAGACCCAGTACTTC
CASSLQGYGETQYF
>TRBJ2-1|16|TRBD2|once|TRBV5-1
TGCGCCAGCAGCTTGGTGTCTAGCGGGGGGGACAATGAGCAGTTCTTC
CASSLVSSGGDNEQFF
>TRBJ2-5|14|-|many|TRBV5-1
TGCGCCAGCAGCTTCCGAGGCAGCCAAGAGACCCAGTACTTC
CASSFRGSQETQYF
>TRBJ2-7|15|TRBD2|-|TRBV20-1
TGCAGTGCTCCTGGTTTTGCGGGAGGTACGCACGAGCAGTACTTC
CSAPGFAGGTHEQYF
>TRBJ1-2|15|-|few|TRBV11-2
TGTGCCAGCAGCGCACGGACGGTACTGGGGTACGGCTACACCTTC
CASSARTVLGYGYTF
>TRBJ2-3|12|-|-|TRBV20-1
TGCAGTGCTAGGATGGGCACAGATACGCAGTATTTT
CSARMGTDTQYF
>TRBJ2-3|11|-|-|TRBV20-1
TGCAGTGTCAGTCGGGGGGATACGCAGTATTTT
CSVSRGDTQYF
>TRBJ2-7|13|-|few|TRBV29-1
TGCAGCGTTGAGACCCGTTTTACCGACGAGCAGTACTTC
CSVETRFTDEQYF
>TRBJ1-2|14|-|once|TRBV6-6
TGTGCCACCGAAGGGCAGGGGTCCAACTATGGCTACACCTTC
CATEGQGSNYGYTF
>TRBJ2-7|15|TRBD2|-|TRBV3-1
TGTGCCAGCAGCCAAGTACTTAGCGGGGGACACGAGCAGTACTTC
CASSQVLSGGHEQYF
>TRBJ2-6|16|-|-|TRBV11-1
TGTGCCAGCAGCCAGGGCGAGCTTGTCGGGGCCAACGTCCTGACTTTC
CASSQGELVGANVLTF
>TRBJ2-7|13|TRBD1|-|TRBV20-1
TGCAGTGCGGGTCGGGACAGGGCCTACGAGCAGTACTTC
CSAGRDRAYEQYF
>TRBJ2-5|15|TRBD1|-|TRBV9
TGTGCCAGCAGCGTAGGGGGACAGGGGGCGTGGGAGCAGTACTTC
CASSVGGQGAWEQYF
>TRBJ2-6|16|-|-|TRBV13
TGTGCCAGCAGAGACAGTGCCCGCTCTGGGGCCAACGTCCTGACTTTC
CASRDSARSGANVLTF
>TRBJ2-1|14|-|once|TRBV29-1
TGCAGCGTGCAACACCTGAGCTCCTACAATGAGCAGTTCTTC
CSVQHLSSYNEQFF
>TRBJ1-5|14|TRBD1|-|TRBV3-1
TGTGCCAGCAGCCAAAGACAGGGGCATCAGCCCCAGCATTTT
CASSQRQGHQPQHF
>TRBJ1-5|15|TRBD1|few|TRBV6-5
TGTGCCAGCAGTTCCAGGGGGCCCCTCAATCAGCCCCAGCATTTT
CASSSRGPLNQPQHF
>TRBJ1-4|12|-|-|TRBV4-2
TGTGCCAGCAGCCAAGAAGGTGAAAAACTGTTTTTT
CASSQEGEKLFF
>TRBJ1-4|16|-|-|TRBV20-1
TGCAGTGCTAGTGGGCCCAGGGGTGCAACTAATGAAAAACTGTTTTTT
CSASGPRGATNEKLFF
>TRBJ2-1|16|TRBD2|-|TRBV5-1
TGCGCCAGCAGCTCTGGCAGACTAGCGGGAGCGGTTGAGCAGTTCTTC
CASSSGRLAGAVEQFF
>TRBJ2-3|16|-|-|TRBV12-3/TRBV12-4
TGTGCCAGCAGTTCCCCTAGCAGAGCGAGAGCAGATACGCAGTATTTC
CASSSPSRARADTQYF
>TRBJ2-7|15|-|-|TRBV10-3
TGTGCCATCAGTGAGTTATTTGGGGGGTCTGGTGAGCAGTACTTC
CAISELFGGSGEQYF
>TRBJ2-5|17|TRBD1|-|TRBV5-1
TGCGCCAGCAGCCCACCCTCCGGGACAGGGAATTTAGAGACCCAGTACTTC
CASSPPSGTGNLETQYF
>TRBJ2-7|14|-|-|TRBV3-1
TGTGCCAGCAGCCAAGAATGGCAGTCCTACGAGCAGTACTTC
CASSQEWQSYEQYF
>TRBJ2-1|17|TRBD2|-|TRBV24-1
TGTGCCACCAGCGGTGGGCGAGCGGGAGGGCCCAGGGATGAGCAGTTCTTC
CATSGGRAGGPRDEQFF
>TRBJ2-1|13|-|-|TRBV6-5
TGTGCCAGCAGGCCGGTGTTACTCTACGAGCAGTTCTTC
CASRPVLLYEQFF
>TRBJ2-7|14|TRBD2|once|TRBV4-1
TGCGCCAGCAGCCTTATAGCGGGGGACTACGAGCAGTACTTC
CASSLIAGDYEQYF
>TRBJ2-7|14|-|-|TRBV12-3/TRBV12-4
TGTGCCAGCAGACCATCGAGGGGATCCTACGAGCAGTACTTC
CASRPSRGSYEQYF
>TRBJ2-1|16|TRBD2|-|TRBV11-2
TGTGCCAGCATCCTTCAACTAGCGGGAGGGCTGGGGGAGCAGTTCTTC
CASILQLAGGLGEQFF
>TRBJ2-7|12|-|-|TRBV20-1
TGCAGGGCTAGCCAGGGGCCCTACGAGCAGTACTTC
CRASQGPYEQYF
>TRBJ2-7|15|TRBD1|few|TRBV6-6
TGTGCCAGCAGTTTGACCGGGACAGGGATCTTAGAGCAGTACTTC
CASSLTGTGILEQYF
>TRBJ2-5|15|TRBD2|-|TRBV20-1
TGCAGTGCCGCGAGGCCAGCGGGGAACCAAGAGACCCAGTACTTC
CSAARPAGNQETQYF
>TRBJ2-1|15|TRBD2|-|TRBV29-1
TGCAGCGTTGCCCAGACTAGCGGCGGTTACAATGAGCGGTTCTTC
CSVAQTSGGYNERFF
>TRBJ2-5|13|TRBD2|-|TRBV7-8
TGTGCCAGCAGCCCCAGAGCGGGGGCTTGGCAGTACTTC
CASSPRAGAWQYF
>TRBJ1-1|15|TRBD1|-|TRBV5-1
TGCGCCAGCAGCCCGCACAGGGGTTTGAACACTGAAGCTTTCTTT
CASSPHRGLNTEAFF
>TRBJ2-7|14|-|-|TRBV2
TGTGCCAGCAGTAGGAGCGCCGGGGCGTACGAGCAGTACTTC
CASSRSAGAYEQYF
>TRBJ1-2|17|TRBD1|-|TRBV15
TGTGCCACCAGCCCCACGGCCCTGACAGGGGGCGGAGATGGCTACACCTTC
CATSPTALTGGGDGYTF
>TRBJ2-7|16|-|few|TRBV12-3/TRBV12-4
TGTGCCAGCGGCCGCTCGGAGACAGCTTTGATCTACGAGCAGTACTTC
CASGRSETALIYEQYF
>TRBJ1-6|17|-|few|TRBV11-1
TGTGCCAGCAGCTTTAGTTCGATCGGCTTCGCGAATTCACCCCTCCACTTT
CASSFSSIGFANSPLHF
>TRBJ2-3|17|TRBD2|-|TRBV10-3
TGTGCCATCAGTCGTTTCCTAGCGGGGTCTAGCACAGATACGCAGTATTTT
CAISRFLAGSSTDTQYF
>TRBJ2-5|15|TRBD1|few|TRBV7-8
TGTGCCAGCAGCCGACAGGGGAACATTATAGAGACCCAGTACTTC
CASSRQGNIIETQYF
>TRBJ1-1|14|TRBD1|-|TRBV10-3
TGTGCCATCAGCCCGACAGGGGCAGTCACTGAAGCTTTCTTT
CAISPTGAVTEAFF
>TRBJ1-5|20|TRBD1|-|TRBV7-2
TGTGCCAGCAGTCGTTCCCACCGGGACAGGGCGTGGGTTGGCAATCAGCCCCAGCATTTT
CASSRSHRDRAWVGNQPQHF
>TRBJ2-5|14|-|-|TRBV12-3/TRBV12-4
TGTGCCAGCAACGGCAGGGGTTATGGGGAGACCCAGTACTTC
CASNGRGYGETQYF
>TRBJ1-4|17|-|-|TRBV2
TGTGCCAGCAGGAGCGGGGATGTGGGAGGAAACAATGAAAAACTGTTTTTT
CASRSGDVGGNNEKLFF
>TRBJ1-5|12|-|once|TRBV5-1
TGCGCCAGCTTCGGGGGCAATCAGCCCCGGCATTTT
CASFGGNQPRHF
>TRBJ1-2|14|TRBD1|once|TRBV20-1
TGCAGTGCTAGAGATCCCGAGACAGGGTATGGCTACACCTTC
CSARDPETGYGYTF
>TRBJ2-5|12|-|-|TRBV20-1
TGCAGTGCTAGTGAACGGTCGGAGACCCAGTACTTC
CSASERSETQYF
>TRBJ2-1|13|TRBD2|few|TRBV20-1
TGCAGTGCGGCGGGACTAGCCGAAAATGAGCAGTTCTTC
CSAAGLAENEQFF
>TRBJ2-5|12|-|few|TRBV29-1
TGCAGCGTAGAAAAGCAAACGGAGACCCAGTACTTC
CSVEKQTETQYF
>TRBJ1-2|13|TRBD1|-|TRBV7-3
TGTGCCAGCAGCTCCGACAGGGACGAGGGCTACACCTTC
CASSSDRDEGYTF
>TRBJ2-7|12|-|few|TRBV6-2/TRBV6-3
TGTGCCAGCAGGATGAGTACCTACGAGCAGTACTTC
CASRMSTYEQYF
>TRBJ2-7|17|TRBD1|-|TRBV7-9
TGTGCCAGCAGCTTAGCCAGGCGGACAGGGCTTTCCTACGAGCAGTACTTC
CASSLARRTGLSYEQYF